The 9 T cell receptor beta chains below were found in one sample sequenced in a study of cytomegalovirus exposure and HLA in healthy donors. Primers: 60 Vbeta forward and 13 Jbeta reverse. The table came from immunoSEQ multiplex PCR; TCRdb's copy has only in-frame clones and leaves some out. The data show 130,000 or so clones, approximately 81% seen once. Input material: PBMCs. The receptor set was obtained from a male donor in good health and CMV-seronegative.

V gene TRBV18 combines with J gene TRBJ2-7; possible D gene TRBD2, 5 bases. The V end was cut by 2 bases, the J end by 2 bases, with 10 bases between. This CDR3 has 14 amino acids. The germline gives CDR1 KGHSH, CDR2 LQKENI. CDR3 DNA: TGTGCCAGCTCACCAGCGGGCCTGGCCTACGAGCAGTACTTC. Amino acids: CASSPAGLAYEQYF.

The J gene is TRBJ1-3, the V gene TRBV7-9; TRBD1 aligns across 7 bases. The CDR3 is made up of 16 amino acids. After removal of 5 bases from V and 0 bases from J, the junction contained 7 bases not matched to a gene. Germline V gives CDR1 SEHNR, CDR2 FQNEAQ (reference sequence). This CDR3 is CASSLKQGYSGNTIYF. The DNA for the CDR3 is TGTGCCAGCAGCCTAAAACAGGGGTACTCTGGAAACACCATATATTTT. Filled out from reference TRBV7-9 and TRBJ1-3, the complete variable domain reads DTGVSQNPRHKITKRGQNVTFRCDPISEHNRLYWYRQTLGQGPEFLTYFQNEAQLEKSRLLSDRFSAERPKGSFSTLEIQRTEQGDSAMYLCASSLKQGYSGNTIYFGEGSWLTVV.

The chain is built from TRBV7-8 and TRBJ2-5; 7 bases line up with TRBD2. The V and J ends lost 5 bases and 2 bases, in that order; junction bases with no gene match: 17. The CDR3 consists of 18 residues. The germline V gene encodes CDR1 SGHVS and CDR2 FQNEAQ. As DNA, the CDR3 is TGTGCCAGCAGCCCCGGGCACAGTTCGGGGGGACCACAAGAGACCCAGTACTTC. Translated: CASSPGHSSGGPQETQYF.

The chain combines TRBV5-6 with TRBJ2-1, with 7 nucleotides matching TRBD1. Trimming cost V 0 bases and J 8 bases; bases outside gene matches: 2. Germline CDR1 and CDR2: SGHDT and YYEEEE. There are 13 residues in the CDR3. Here the CDR3 reads CASSLDRGDEQFF. CDR3 nucleotide sequence: TGTGCCAGCAGCTTGGACAGGGGCGATGAGCAGTTCTTC.

V is TRBV6-1 and J is TRBJ2-3; the D gene is possibly TRBD2 (6 bases). Germline V gene lookup returns CDR1 MNHNS and CDR2 SASEGT. This CDR3 is 14 amino acids long. V was pared by 7 bases and J by 1 base, with 12 bases between. Written as DNA, the CDR3 is TGTGCCAGCATAGGAGGGTGGGGCACAGATACGCAGTATTTT. Translation gives CASIGGWGTDTQYF.

V and J are TRBV29-1 and TRBJ2-7; 9 positions match TRBD2. J was trimmed by 4 bases and V by 2 bases; bases with no gene match: 9. There are 15 residues in the CDR3. Germline lookup yields CDR1 SQVTM and CDR2 ANQGSEA. CDR3: CSVELAGPGEYEQYF. The CDR3 DNA is TGCAGCGTTGAACTAGCGGGACCCGGGGAGTACGAGCAGTACTTC.

The chain couples TRBV15 to TRBJ1-2, with D perhaps matching TRBD1 (5 bases). Germline V gives CDR1 LNHNV, CDR2 YYDKDF (reference sequence). The V end was cut by 3 bases, the J end by 2 bases, with 13 bases between. The CDR3 sequence is 15 residues long. CDR3 sequence (DNA): TGTGCCACCAGCAGGTTATCAGGGTCGAACTATGGCTACACCTTC. Protein product: CATSRLSGSNYGYTF.

The chain joins TRBV5-6 to TRBJ2-5; perhaps TRBD2 as D (6 bases). V was trimmed by 4 bases and J by 5 bases, leaving 9 bases between them. The CDR3 sequence is 12 residues long. The V gene's germline CDR1 is SGHDT and CDR2 YYEEEE. The CDR3 sequence is CASSVREETQYF. The DNA for the CDR3 is TGTGCCAGCAGCGTTCGGGAGGAGACCCAGTACTTC.

The V and J genes are TRBV5-1 and TRBJ2-5; 8 bases fit TRBD2. Germline CDR1 SGHRS, CDR2 YFSETQ. V gave up 0 bases and J gave up 5 bases; unmatched junction bases: 6. The CDR3 is made up of 15 amino acids. CDR3 region: CASSLAGGPVETQYF. In nucleotides, the CDR3 is TGCGCCAGCAGCTTGGCGGGGGGGCCGGTGGAGACCCAGTACTTC.